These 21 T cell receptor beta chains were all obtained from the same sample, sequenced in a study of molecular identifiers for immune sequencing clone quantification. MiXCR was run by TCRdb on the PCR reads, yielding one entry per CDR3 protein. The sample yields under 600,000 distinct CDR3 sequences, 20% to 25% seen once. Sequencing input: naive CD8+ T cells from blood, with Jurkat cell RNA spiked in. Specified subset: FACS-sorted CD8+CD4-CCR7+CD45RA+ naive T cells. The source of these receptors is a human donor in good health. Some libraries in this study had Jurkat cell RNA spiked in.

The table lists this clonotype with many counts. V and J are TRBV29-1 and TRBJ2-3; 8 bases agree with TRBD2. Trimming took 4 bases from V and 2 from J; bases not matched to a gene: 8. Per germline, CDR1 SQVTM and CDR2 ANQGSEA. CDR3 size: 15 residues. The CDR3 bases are TGCAGCGTTGGTTACGTAGCGGGGTCCACAGATACGCAGTATTTT. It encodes CSVGYVAGSTDTQYF.

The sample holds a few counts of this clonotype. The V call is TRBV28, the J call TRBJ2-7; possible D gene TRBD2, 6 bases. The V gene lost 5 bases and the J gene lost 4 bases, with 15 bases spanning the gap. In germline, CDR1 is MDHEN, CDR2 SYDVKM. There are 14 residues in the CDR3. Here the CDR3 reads CASSIGRDGYEQYF. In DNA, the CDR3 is TGTGCCAGCAGTATTGGGCGGGATGGTTACGAGCAGTACTTC.

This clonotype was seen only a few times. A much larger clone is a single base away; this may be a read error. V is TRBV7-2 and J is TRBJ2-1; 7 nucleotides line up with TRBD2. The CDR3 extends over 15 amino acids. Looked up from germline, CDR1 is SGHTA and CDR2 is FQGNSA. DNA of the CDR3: TGTGCCGGCAGCTTACTAGGACTAGTAAACAATGAGCAGTTCTTC. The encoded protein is CAGSLLGLVNNEQFF.

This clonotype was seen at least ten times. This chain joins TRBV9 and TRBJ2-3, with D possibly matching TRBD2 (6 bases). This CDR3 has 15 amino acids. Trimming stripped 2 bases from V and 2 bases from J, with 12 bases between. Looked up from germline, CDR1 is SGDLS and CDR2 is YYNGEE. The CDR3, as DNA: TGTGCCAGCAGCGTCGGGGGTACCCCCACAGATACGCAGTATTTT. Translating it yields CASSVGGTPTDTQYF.

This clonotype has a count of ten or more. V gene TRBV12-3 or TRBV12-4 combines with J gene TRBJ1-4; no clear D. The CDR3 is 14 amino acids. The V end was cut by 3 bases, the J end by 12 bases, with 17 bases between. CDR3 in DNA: TGTGCCAGCAGTTTTCGGACGGCCGGTGAGGAACTGTTTTTT. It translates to CASSFRTAGEELFF.

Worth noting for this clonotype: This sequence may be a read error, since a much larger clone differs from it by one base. The CDR3 sequence is CASSQDLAGVGGTQYF. DNA for the CDR3: TGCGCCAGCAGCCAAGATCTAGCGGGAGTAGGAGGTACGCAGTATTTT. V gene TRBV4-3 combines with J gene TRBJ2-3, with 10 bases aligning to TRBD2. The CDR3 is 16 amino acids. Germline CDR1 and CDR2: LGHNA and YSLEER. Unmatched junction bases numbered 8, after V lost 0 bases and J lost 8 bases.

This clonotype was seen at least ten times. DNA of the CDR3: TGCAGTGCCCAATCCGGGACTAGCGCCACAGATACGCAGTATTTT. Its translation is CSAQSGTSATDTQYF. The chain carries TRBV20-1 and TRBJ2-3; 10 nucleotides line up with TRBD2. J gave up 2 bases and V 6 bases, and 8 bases lay outside the gene matches. Germline V CDR1 and CDR2: DFQATT, SNEGSKA (reference sequence). This CDR3 is built from 15 residues.

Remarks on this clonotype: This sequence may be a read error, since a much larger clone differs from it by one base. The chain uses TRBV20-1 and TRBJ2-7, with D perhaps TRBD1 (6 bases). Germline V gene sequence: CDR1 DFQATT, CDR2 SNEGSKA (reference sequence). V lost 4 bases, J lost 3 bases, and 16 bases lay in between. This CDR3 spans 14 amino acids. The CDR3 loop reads CSATKQGSGYEQYF. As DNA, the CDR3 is TGCAGTGCTACGAAACAGGGATCCGGCTACGAGCAGTACTTC.

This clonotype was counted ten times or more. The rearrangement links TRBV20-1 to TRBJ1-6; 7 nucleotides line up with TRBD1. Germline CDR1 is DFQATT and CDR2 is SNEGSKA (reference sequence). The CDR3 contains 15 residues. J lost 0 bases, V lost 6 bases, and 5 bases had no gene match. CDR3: CSAKGQSSYNSPLHF. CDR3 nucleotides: TGCAGTGCGAAGGGACAGAGCTCCTATAATTCACCCCTCCACTTT.

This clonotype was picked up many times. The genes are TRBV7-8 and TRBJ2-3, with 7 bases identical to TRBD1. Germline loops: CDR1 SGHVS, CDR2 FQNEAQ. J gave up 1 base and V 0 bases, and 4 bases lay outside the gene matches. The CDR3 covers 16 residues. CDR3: CASSLASDRGTDTQYF. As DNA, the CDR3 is TGTGCCAGCAGCTTAGCGTCCGACAGGGGCACAGATACGCAGTATTTT.

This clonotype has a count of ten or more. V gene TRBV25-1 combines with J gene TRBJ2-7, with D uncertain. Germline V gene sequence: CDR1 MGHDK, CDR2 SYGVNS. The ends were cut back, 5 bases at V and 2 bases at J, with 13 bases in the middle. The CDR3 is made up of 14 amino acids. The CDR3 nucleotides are TGTGCCAGCAGTCCCAGGAATCCCCCCTACGAGCAGTACTTC. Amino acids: CASSPRNPPYEQYF.

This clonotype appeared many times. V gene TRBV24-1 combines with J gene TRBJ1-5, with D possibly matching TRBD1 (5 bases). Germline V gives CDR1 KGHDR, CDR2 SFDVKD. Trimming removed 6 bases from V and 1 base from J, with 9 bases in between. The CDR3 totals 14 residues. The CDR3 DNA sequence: TGTGCCACCAGTTCGGAGGGGAGCAATCAGCCCCAGCATTTT. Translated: CATSSEGSNQPQHF.

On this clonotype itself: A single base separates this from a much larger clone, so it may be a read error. The CDR3 sequence is CSAKTGVAHEQYF. The CDR3 DNA reads TGCAGTGCCAAGACAGGGGTGGCGCACGAGCAGTACTTC. The rearrangement joins TRBV20-1 to TRBJ2-7; 8 nucleotides align to TRBD1. CDR3 length equals 13 residues. V lost 6 bases, J lost 5 bases, and 9 bases stayed unmatched. Germline CDR1 DFQATT, CDR2 SNEGSKA (reference sequence).

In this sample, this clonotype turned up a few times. The CDR3 DNA reads as TGCGCCAGCAGCCAAGATGGGACAGGGAGTGGTTCACCCCTCCACTTT. It specifies CASSQDGTGSGSPLHF. The genes are TRBV4-3 and TRBJ1-6; 9 bases match TRBD1. This CDR3 comprises 16 residues. The V gene end was trimmed by 0 bases and the J gene end by 9 bases; junction bases not matched to a gene: 6. Looked up from germline, CDR1 is LGHNA and CDR2 is YSLEER.

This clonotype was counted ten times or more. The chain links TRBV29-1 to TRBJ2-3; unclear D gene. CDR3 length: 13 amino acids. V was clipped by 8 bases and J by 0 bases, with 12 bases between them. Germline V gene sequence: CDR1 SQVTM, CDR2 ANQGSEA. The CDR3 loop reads CSYRRGSTDTQYF. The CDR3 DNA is TGCAGCTACCGGAGAGGAAGCACAGATACGCAGTATTTT.

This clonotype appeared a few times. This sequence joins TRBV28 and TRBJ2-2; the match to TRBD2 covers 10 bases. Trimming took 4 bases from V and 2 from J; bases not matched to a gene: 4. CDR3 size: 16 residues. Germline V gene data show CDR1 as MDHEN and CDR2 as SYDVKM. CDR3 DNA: TGTGCCAGCAGTTCCCGACTAGCGGGCAACACCGGGGAGCTGTTTTTT. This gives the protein CASSSRLAGNTGELFF.

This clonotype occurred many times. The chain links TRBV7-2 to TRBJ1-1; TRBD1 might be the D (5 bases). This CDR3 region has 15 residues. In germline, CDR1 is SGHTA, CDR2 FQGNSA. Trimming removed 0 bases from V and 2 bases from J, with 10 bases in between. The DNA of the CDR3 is TGTGCCAGCAGCTTAGCGACAGCCATCAACACTGAAGCTTTCTTT. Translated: CASSLATAINTEAFF.

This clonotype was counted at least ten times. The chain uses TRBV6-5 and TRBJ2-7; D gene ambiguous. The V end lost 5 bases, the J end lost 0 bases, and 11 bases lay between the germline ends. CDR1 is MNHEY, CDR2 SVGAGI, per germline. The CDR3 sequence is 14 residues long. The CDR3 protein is CASSPDPSSYEQYF. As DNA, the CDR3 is TGTGCCAGCAGTCCCGACCCCTCCTCCTACGAGCAGTACTTC.

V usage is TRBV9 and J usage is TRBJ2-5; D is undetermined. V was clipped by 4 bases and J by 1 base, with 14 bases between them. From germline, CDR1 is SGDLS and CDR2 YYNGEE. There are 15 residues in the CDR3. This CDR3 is CASSPKGSLQETQYF. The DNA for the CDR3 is TGTGCCAGCAGCCCCAAGGGCAGTCTCCAAGAGACCCAGTACTTC.

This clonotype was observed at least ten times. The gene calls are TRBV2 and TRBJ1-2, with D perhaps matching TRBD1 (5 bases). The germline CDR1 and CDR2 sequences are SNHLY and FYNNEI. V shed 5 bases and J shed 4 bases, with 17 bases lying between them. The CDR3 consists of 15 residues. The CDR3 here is CASSSTGTDFYGYTF. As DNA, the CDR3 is TGTGCCAGCAGTTCGACCGGGACCGATTTCTATGGCTACACCTTC.

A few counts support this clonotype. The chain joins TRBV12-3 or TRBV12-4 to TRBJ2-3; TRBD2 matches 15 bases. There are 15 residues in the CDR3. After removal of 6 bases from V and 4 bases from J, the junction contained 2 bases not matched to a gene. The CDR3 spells CASSRTSGRADTQYF. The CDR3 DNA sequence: TGTGCCAGCAGCCGGACTAGCGGGAGGGCAGATACGCAGTATTTT.